Listed below are T cell receptor beta chains from one sample, sequenced in a study of vaccination and CD4 T cells after COVID-19. TCRdb reprocessed the PCR reads with MiXCR, giving one entry per CDR3 protein. The sample lists 31,000 or so distinct CDR3 sequences; approximately 49% were seen once. Sample: CD4+ T cells from blood, taken about 7 months after SARS-CoV-2 vaccination. The receptors derive from a human donor who had recovered from COVID-19. Both conserved end residues are part of each CDR3. Fields, in order: D gene, V gene, J gene, clone size, CDR3 protein, CDR3 DNA. The D gene is left open where the match is weak. A clone size is listed for some rows: how often the clone was seen (once, few, many), or a class if it is expanded.

d_gene: .; v_gene: TRBV27; j_gene: TRBJ2-3; abundance: .; CDR3aa: CASSLRAGWGVGTDTQYF; CDR3nt: TGTGCCAGCAGTTTAAGGGCGGGGTGGGGCGTGGGAACAGATACGCAGTATTTT
d_gene: TRBD1; v_gene: TRBV6-5; j_gene: TRBJ1-1; abundance: .; CDR3aa: CASSYRDRGTEAFF; CDR3nt: TGTGCCAGCAGTTACAGGGACAGGGGCACTGAAGCTTTCTTT
d_gene: TRBD1; v_gene: TRBV27; j_gene: TRBJ2-3; abundance: .; CDR3aa: CASSWYRGSRTDTQYF; CDR3nt: TGTGCCAGCAGCTGGTACAGGGGCTCTCGCACAGATACGCAGTATTTT
d_gene: .; v_gene: TRBV20-1; j_gene: TRBJ2-2; abundance: .; CDR3aa: CSASGGGELFF; CDR3nt: TGCAGTGCTAGTGGTGGCGGGGAGCTGTTTTTT
d_gene: .; v_gene: TRBV7-2; j_gene: TRBJ2-2; abundance: .; CDR3aa: CASRYKVGTGELFF; CDR3nt: TGTGCCAGCAGGTACAAGGTCGGCACCGGGGAGCTGTTTTTT
d_gene: TRBD1; v_gene: TRBV5-4; j_gene: TRBJ2-7; abundance: .; CDR3aa: CASSFGSGTAYEQYF; CDR3nt: TGTGCCAGCAGCTTTGGAAGTGGGACAGCCTACGAGCAGTACTTC
d_gene: .; v_gene: TRBV6-2/TRBV6-3; j_gene: TRBJ2-3; abundance: medium-sized; CDR3aa: CASSYGDDTQYF; CDR3nt: TGTGCCAGCAGTTACGGGGACGATACGCAGTATTTT
d_gene: .; v_gene: TRBV19; j_gene: TRBJ2-3; abundance: few; CDR3aa: CASSMGGGSTDTQYF; CDR3nt: TGTGCCAGTAGTATGGGGGGCGGGAGCACAGATACGCAGTATTTT
d_gene: TRBD2; v_gene: TRBV7-9; j_gene: TRBJ2-1; abundance: .; CDR3aa: CASSGQREHRPFF; CDR3nt: TGTGCCAGCAGCGGGCAGCGGGAGCATAGGCCGTTCTTC
d_gene: TRBD2; v_gene: TRBV7-9; j_gene: TRBJ2-1; abundance: .; CDR3aa: CASTSAGLSEQFF; CDR3nt: TGTGCCAGCACCTCAGCGGGATTGAGCGAGCAGTTCTTC
d_gene: TRBD2; v_gene: TRBV24-1; j_gene: TRBJ2-1; abundance: .; CDR3aa: CATSDISGTSRAEQFF; CDR3nt: TGTGCCACCAGTGACATCTCCGGGACTAGCCGCGCTGAGCAGTTCTTC
d_gene: TRBD2; v_gene: TRBV7-9; j_gene: TRBJ2-3; abundance: .; CDR3aa: CASSFQAGGSTDTQYF; CDR3nt: TGTGCCAGCAGCTTCCAAGCGGGAGGGAGCACAGATACGCAGTATTTT
d_gene: .; v_gene: TRBV6-4; j_gene: TRBJ2-2; abundance: .; CDR3aa: CASSDSGAGTTGELFF; CDR3nt: TGTGCCAGCAGTGACTCGGGGGCCGGGACCACCGGGGAGCTGTTTTTT
d_gene: .; v_gene: TRBV7-2; j_gene: TRBJ2-7; abundance: .; CDR3aa: CASSLQRGPTYEQYF; CDR3nt: TGTGCCAGCAGCTTACAGCGTGGGCCCACCTACGAGCAGTACTTC
d_gene: .; v_gene: TRBV7-2; j_gene: TRBJ2-3; abundance: .; CDR3aa: CASSFTGTITDTQYF; CDR3nt: TGTGCCAGCAGCTTCACCGGGACCATCACAGATACGCAGTATTTT
d_gene: TRBD2; v_gene: TRBV7-9; j_gene: TRBJ2-5; abundance: few; CDR3aa: CASSPKRDLVETQYF; CDR3nt: TGTGCCAGCAGCCCCAAGCGGGACTTGGTAGAGACCCAGTACTTC
d_gene: TRBD1; v_gene: TRBV2; j_gene: TRBJ2-7; abundance: .; CDR3aa: CASRRQGYEQYF; CDR3nt: TGTGCCAGCCGGCGACAGGGGTACGAGCAGTACTTC
d_gene: .; v_gene: TRBV7-9; j_gene: TRBJ2-5; abundance: .; CDR3aa: CASSFSQAQETQYF; CDR3nt: TGTGCCAGCAGCTTTTCACAGGCCCAAGAGACCCAGTACTTC